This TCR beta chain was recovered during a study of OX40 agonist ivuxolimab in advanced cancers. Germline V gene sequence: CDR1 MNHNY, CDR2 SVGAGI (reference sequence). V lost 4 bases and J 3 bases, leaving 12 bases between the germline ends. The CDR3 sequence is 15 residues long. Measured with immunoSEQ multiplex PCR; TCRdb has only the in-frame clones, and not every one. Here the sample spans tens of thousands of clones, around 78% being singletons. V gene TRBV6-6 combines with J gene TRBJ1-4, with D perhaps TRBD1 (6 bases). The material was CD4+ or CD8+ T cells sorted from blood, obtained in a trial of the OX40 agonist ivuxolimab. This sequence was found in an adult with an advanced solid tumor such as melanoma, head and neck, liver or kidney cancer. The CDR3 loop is CASSSRGQANEKLFF. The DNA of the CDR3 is TGTGCCAGCAGTTCCCGGGGGCAGGCTAATGAAAAACTGTTTTTT.